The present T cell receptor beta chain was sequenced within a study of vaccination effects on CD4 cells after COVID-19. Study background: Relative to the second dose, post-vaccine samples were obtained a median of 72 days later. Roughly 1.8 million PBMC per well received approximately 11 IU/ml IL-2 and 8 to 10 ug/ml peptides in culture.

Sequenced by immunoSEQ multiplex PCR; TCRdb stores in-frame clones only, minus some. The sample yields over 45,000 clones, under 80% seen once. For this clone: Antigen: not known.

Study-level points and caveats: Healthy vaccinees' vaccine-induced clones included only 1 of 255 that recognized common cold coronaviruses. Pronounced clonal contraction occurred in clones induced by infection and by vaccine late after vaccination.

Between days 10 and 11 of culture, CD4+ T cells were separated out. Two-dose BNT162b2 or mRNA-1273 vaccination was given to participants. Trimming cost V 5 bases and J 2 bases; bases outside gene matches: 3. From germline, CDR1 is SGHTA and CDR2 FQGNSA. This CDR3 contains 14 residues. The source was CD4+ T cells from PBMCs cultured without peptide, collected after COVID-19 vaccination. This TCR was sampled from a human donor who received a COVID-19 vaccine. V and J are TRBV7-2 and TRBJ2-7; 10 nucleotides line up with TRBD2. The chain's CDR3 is CASSHSGGPYEQYF. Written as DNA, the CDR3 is TGTGCCAGCAGCCATAGCGGGGGGCCCTACGAGCAGTACTTC.